This entry lists 26 T cell receptor beta chains sequenced from one sample in a study of OX40 agonist ivuxolimab in advanced cancers. Clones were read by immunoSEQ multiplex PCR, and TCRdb kept only the in-frame ones, dropping some. The sample has 60,000 to 75,000 clones; about 85% are singletons. This specimen was CD4+ or CD8+ T cells sorted from blood, taken in a trial of the OX40 agonist ivuxolimab. The source is an adult with an advanced solid tumor such as melanoma, head and neck, liver or kidney cancer.

This clone was seen a handful of times. V is TRBV4-1 and J is TRBJ2-2; 7 bases match TRBD1. Germline V lookup: CDR1 MGHRA, CDR2 YSYEKL. V was pared by 0 bases and J by 3 bases, with 10 bases of the junction left unmatched. This CDR3 spans 18 amino acids. CDR3 sequence (DNA): TGCGCCAGCAGCCAAGAGGCAGGCGACAGGGCGGACACCGGGGAGCTGTTTTTT. It encodes CASSQEAGDRADTGELFF.

The V and J genes are TRBV10-3 and TRBJ2-3; 9 nucleotides match TRBD1. This CDR3 has 15 residues. The V gene's germline CDR1 is ENHRY and CDR2 SYGVKD. The ends lost 7 bases at V and 4 bases at J; junction bases unmatched: 9. The CDR3 coding sequence is TGTGCCATCACCGAAGGACAGGGGAGTGCAGATACGCAGTATTTT. Amino acid sequence: CAITEGQGSADTQYF.

The DNA for the CDR3 is TGTGCCAGCAGCTTAGTGGGGGCAGCAGGAAACACCATATATTTT. It specifies CASSLVGAAGNTIYF. The J gene is TRBJ1-3, the V gene TRBV7-2; D possibly corresponds to TRBD1 (6 bases). Germline V gene sequence: CDR1 SGHTA, CDR2 FQGNSA. The CDR3 runs 15 residues. Trimming took 1 base from V and 4 from J, leaving 11 bases between them. The full variable domain, its missing parts supplied by reference TRBV7-2 and TRBJ1-3, is GAGVSQSPSNKVTEKGKDVELRCDPISGHTALYWYRQSLGQGLEFLIYFQGNSAPDKSGLPSDRFSAERTGGSVSTLTIQRTQQEDSAVYLCASSLVGAAGNTIYFGEGSWLTVV.

J is TRBJ1-2 and V is TRBV27, with TRBD1 identical over 12 bases. J gave up 7 bases and V 6 bases, and 9 bases lay outside the gene matches. CDR3 length: 15 residues. Germline V lookup: CDR1 MNHEY, CDR2 SMNVEV (reference sequence). The CDR3 is CASSSPGQGASGYTF. The CDR3 DNA sequence: TGTGCCAGCAGCTCCCCGGGACAGGGGGCAAGTGGCTACACCTTC.

The V and J genes are TRBV7-2 and TRBJ2-7; 7 bases match TRBD2. Trimming removed 4 bases from V and 6 bases from J; junction bases left unmatched: 12. The CDR3 covers 15 residues. Germline assignment: CDR1 SGHTA and CDR2 FQGNSA. DNA for the CDR3: TGTGCCAGCAGCTCGGTGGGGACTGGCGGGGGCGAGCAGTACTTC. This codes for CASSSVGTGGGEQYF.

The V and J genes are TRBV9 and TRBJ1-1; D uncertain. Germline lookup yields CDR1 SGDLS and CDR2 YYNGEE. The CDR3 has 15 amino acids. Trimming took off 3 bases at V and 4 bases at J, with 16 bases between the two ends. The CDR3 spells CASSALQKVTTEAFF. The CDR3 nucleotides are TGTGCCAGCAGCGCCTTACAAAAGGTGACCACTGAAGCTTTCTTT.

The rearrangement uses TRBV9 and TRBJ2-2, with D tentatively TRBD1 (5 bases). There are 13 residues in the CDR3. Trimming left V 7 bases short and J 1 base short, with 8 bases between. CDR1 and CDR2 from the germline V gene are SGDLS and YYNGEE. CDR3 protein: CASRTGNTGELFF. DNA for the CDR3: TGTGCCAGCCGTACAGGGAACACCGGGGAGCTGTTTTTT.

The chain uses TRBV5-6 and TRBJ2-1; 10 bases line up with TRBD2. V lost 0 bases and J lost 7; bases outside the gene matches: 4. The CDR3 totals 15 residues. Germline CDR1 and CDR2: SGHDT and YYEEEE. The CDR3, as DNA: TGTGCCAGCAGCTTGGGCCTAGCGGGAGTGAATGAGCAGTTCTTC. Translated, it gives CASSLGLAGVNEQFF.

V is TRBV19 and J is TRBJ2-1; TRBD2 is a possible D gene (6 bases). The CDR3 sequence is 18 residues long. Looked up from germline, CDR1 is LNHDA and CDR2 is SQIVND (reference sequence). Deletions cut 0 bases from V and 4 bases from J, with 19 bases between. In nucleotides, the CDR3 is TGTGCCAGTAGTATAGACCCCCCTCATGGGAGGCTATACAATGAGCAGTTCTTC. Amino acids: CASSIDPPHGRLYNEQFF.

The chain links TRBV30 to TRBJ1-5; 9 bases are shared with TRBD1. This CDR3 is 13 amino acids long. CDR1 is GTSNPN, CDR2 SVGIG, per germline (reference sequence). V dropped 7 bases and J dropped 6; count of bases not matched to a gene: 7. CDR3 nucleotides: TGTGCCTACTCGGGACAGGGAAGTCAGCCCCAGCATTTT. Its protein is CAYSGQGSQPQHF.

The chain employs TRBV5-4 and TRBJ1-1; no firm D call. Between the trimmed V and J ends, which lost 2 bases and 0 bases, there was a span of 14 bases. The CDR3 is 16 residues long. The germline V gene has CDR1 SGHNT and CDR2 YYREEE (reference sequence). CDR3 sequence: CASSLNLGLMNTEAFF. CDR3 bases: TGTGCCAGCAGCTTAAACTTGGGGTTGATGAACACTGAAGCTTTCTTT.

The V gene is TRBV25-1, the J gene TRBJ1-2; TRBD1 matches at 9 bases. In germline, CDR1 is MGHDK, CDR2 SYGVNS. This CDR3 has 15 residues. Trimming at V came to 3 bases and at J to 2 bases, leaving 4 bases not matched to a gene. CDR3 bases: TGTGCCAGCAGTGACACAGGGGGCTGGAACTATGGCTACACCTTC. This translates into CASSDTGGWNYGYTF.

The rearrangement links TRBV4-3 to TRBJ2-5; D remains ambiguous. V gave up 1 base and J gave up 2 bases, with 5 bases separating them. Germline V gene data show CDR1 as LGHNA and CDR2 as YSLEER. The CDR3 spans 13 residues. CDR3 DNA: TGCGCCAGCAGCCAAGTCAGACAAGAGACCCAGTACTTC. This sequence encodes CASSQVRQETQYF.

This clone was seen just once. The chain couples TRBV18 to TRBJ2-7, with D possibly TRBD1 on 5 matching bases. The CDR3 has 13 residues. Germline CDR1 and CDR2: KGHSH and LQKENI. V was shortened by 8 bases and J by 3 bases, with 14 bases between the two germline ends. The CDR3: CASVSDSFYEQYF. CDR3 coding DNA: TGTGCCAGCGTATCCGACAGTTTCTACGAGCAGTACTTC.

For this clone: A junction boundary mismatches the germline segment, possibly from a read error. V usage is TRBV7-7 and J usage is TRBJ2-5, with TRBD2 identical over 7 bases. Per the germline V gene, CDR1 is SSHAT and CDR2 is FNYEAQ (reference sequence). The CDR3 extends over 14 amino acids. The CDR3 nucleotides are TGTGCTAGCAGCCCTCTAGCGGTACAAGAGACCCAGTACTTC. The encoded protein is CASSPLAVQETQYF. Combining the CDR3 with reference TRBV7-7 and TRBJ2-5 gives the whole variable domain GAGVSQSPRYKVTKRGQDVTLRCDPISSHATLYWYQQALGQGPEFLTYFNYEAQPDKSGLPSDRFSAERPEGSISTLTIQRTEQRDSAMYRCASSPLAVQETQYFGPGTRLLVL.

The rearrangement links TRBV7-9 to TRBJ1-2, with D tentatively TRBD1 (6 bases). The CDR3 length is 16 residues. Per germline, CDR1 SEHNR and CDR2 FQNEAQ (reference sequence). With 5 bases removed from V and 2 bases from J, the gap between germline ends came to 18 bases. CDR3 residues: CASSAQGGSSNYGYTF. The CDR3 nucleotides are TGTGCCAGCAGCGCACAGGGAGGATCCTCCAACTATGGCTACACCTTC.

The chain links TRBV6-6 to TRBJ1-2; unclear D gene. The CDR3 is 12 residues long. The V end lost 2 bases, the J end lost 8 bases, and 9 bases lay between the germline ends. Germline V lookup: CDR1 MNHNY, CDR2 SVGAGI (reference sequence). The CDR3 here is CASSYEGWGYTF. The CDR3 DNA sequence: TGTGCCAGCAGTTACGAGGGCTGGGGCTACACCTTC.

This chain connects TRBV7-2 to TRBJ2-7, with 7 nucleotides matching TRBD2. This CDR3 region has 14 residues. Germline V gives CDR1 SGHTA, CDR2 FQGNSA. With 6 bases clipped from V and 7 bases from J, the junction kept 12 bases outside the gene matches. As DNA, the CDR3 is TGTGCCAGCAGGACGGATCTGAGAGCGGGGGAGCAGTACTTC. Amino acids: CASRTDLRAGEQYF.

The rearrangement uses TRBV6-5 and TRBJ1-2; D perhaps matches TRBD1 (6 bases). The CDR3 runs to 14 residues. Trimming pared 2 bases from V and 5 bases from J, leaving 12 bases between. Germline CDR1 and CDR2: MNHEY and SVGAGI. The CDR3, as DNA: TGTGCCAGCAGTTACGGCAGACAGGCTTATGGCTACACCTTC. Amino acid sequence: CASSYGRQAYGYTF.

The chain uses TRBV15 and TRBJ2-5; 8 bases match TRBD1. The ends lost 5 bases at V and 5 bases at J; junction bases unmatched: 19. This CDR3 region has 18 residues. Germline-derived CDR1 and CDR2 are LNHNV and YYDKDF (reference sequence). The CDR3 coding sequence is TGTGCCACCAGCGCGCGGGGAGTGGGGCAGGGGGCGAGGGAGACCCAGTACTTC. It codes for CATSARGVGQGARETQYF.

V usage is TRBV28 and J usage is TRBJ1-5; D ambiguous. Trimming stripped 2 bases from V and 3 bases from J, with 5 bases between. Germline CDR1 MDHEN, CDR2 SYDVKM. The CDR3 is 13 residues long. The CDR3 protein is CASSLRINQPQHF. As DNA, the CDR3 is TGTGCCAGCAGTTTACGGATCAATCAGCCCCAGCATTTT. Using reference TRBV28 and TRBJ1-5 for the parts outside the CDR3, the full variable domain is DVKVTQSSRYLVKRTGEKVFLECVQDMDHENMFWYRQDPGLGLRLIYFSYDVKMKEKGDIPEGYSVSREKKERFSLILESASTNQTSMYLCASSLRINQPQHFGDGTRLSIL.

The chain links TRBV5-1 to TRBJ1-6; the D gene is possibly TRBD1 (5 bases). This CDR3 has 14 residues. Germline values: CDR1 SGHRS, CDR2 YFSETQ. The V end lost 5 bases, the J end lost 9 bases, and 15 bases lay between the germline ends. CDR3 sequence reads: CASSLTADGSPLHF. CDR3 coding DNA: TGCGCCAGCAGTTTGACAGCCGACGGTTCACCCCTCCACTTT.

V and J are TRBV25-1 and TRBJ1-1, with 7 bases that match TRBD1. This CDR3 is built from 15 residues. Trimming took 3 bases from V and 0 from J; bases not matched to a gene: 4. Germline CDR1 is MGHDK and CDR2 is SYGVNS. The CDR3 sequence is CASSEGQMMNTEAFF. The DNA of the CDR3 is TGTGCCAGCAGTGAGGGACAGATGATGAACACTGAAGCTTTCTTT.

J is TRBJ2-3 and V is TRBV18; 8 positions agree with TRBD2. Germline lookup yields CDR1 KGHSH and CDR2 LQKENI. The ends lost 3 bases at V and 1 base at J; junction bases unmatched: 6. The CDR3 covers 16 residues. CDR3 bases: TGTGCCAGCTCACCCCAATCGGGGGGGGGCACAGATACGCAGTATTTT. It encodes CASSPQSGGGTDTQYF.

The gene calls are TRBV5-4 and TRBJ1-1, with D possibly being TRBD1 (5 bases). This CDR3 has 14 amino acids. V dropped 5 bases and J dropped 0 bases, with 11 bases sitting between them. Germline V gives CDR1 SGHNT, CDR2 YYREEE (reference sequence). CDR3 region: CASRSGTVNTEAFF. The CDR3 DNA reads TGTGCCAGCAGATCCGGGACGGTGAACACTGAAGCTTTCTTT.

V usage is TRBV5-1 and J usage is TRBJ2-7; TRBD1 agrees at 9 bases. The CDR3 extends over 17 amino acids. Germline CDR1 and CDR2: SGHRS and YFSETQ. V shed 4 bases, J shed 4 bases, and the junction held 15 bases outside the gene matches. CDR3 sequence reads: CASSRNIAGTGLYEQYF. CDR3 DNA: TGCGCCAGCAGCAGGAATATTGCCGGGACAGGGTTGTACGAGCAGTACTTC.